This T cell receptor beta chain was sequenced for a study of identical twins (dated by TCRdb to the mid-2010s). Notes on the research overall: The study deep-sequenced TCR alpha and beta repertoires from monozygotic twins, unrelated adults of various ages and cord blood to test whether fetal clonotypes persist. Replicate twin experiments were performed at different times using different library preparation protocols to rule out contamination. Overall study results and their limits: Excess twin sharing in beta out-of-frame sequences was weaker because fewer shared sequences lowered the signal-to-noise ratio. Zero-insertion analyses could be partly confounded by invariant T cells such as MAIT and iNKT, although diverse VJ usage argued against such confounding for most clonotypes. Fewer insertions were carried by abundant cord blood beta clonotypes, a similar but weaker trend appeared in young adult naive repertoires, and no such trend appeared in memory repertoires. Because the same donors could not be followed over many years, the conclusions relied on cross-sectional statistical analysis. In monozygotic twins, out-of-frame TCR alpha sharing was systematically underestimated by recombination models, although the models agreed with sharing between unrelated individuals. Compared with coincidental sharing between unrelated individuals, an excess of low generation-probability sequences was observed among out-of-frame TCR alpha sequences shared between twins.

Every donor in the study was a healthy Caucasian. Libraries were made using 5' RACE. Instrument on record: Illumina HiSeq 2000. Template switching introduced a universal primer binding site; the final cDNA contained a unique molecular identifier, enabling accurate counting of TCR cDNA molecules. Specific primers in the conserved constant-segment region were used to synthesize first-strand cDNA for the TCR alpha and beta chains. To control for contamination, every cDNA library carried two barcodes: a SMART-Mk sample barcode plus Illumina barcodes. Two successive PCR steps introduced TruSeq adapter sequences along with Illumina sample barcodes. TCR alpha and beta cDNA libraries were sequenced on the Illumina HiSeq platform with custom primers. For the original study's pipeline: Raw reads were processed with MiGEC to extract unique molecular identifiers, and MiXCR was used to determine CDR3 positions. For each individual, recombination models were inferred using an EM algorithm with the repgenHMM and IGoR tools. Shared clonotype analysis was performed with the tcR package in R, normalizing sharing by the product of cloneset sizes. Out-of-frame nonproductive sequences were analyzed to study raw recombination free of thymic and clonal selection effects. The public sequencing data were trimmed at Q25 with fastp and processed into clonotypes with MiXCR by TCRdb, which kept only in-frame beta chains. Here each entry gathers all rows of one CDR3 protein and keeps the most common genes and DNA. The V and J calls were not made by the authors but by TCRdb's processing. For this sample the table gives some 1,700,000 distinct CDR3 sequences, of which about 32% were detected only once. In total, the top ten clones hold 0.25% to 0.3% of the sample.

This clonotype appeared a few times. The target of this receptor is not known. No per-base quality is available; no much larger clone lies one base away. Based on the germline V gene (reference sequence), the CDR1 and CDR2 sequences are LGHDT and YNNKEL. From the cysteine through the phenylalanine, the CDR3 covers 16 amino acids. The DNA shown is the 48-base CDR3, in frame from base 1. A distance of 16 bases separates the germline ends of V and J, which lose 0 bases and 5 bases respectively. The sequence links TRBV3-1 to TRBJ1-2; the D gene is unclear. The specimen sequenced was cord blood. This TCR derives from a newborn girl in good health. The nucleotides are TGTGCCAGCAGCCAAGATTTTAGGGTTGGAGGATATGGCTACACCTTC. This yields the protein CASSQDFRVGGYGYTF.